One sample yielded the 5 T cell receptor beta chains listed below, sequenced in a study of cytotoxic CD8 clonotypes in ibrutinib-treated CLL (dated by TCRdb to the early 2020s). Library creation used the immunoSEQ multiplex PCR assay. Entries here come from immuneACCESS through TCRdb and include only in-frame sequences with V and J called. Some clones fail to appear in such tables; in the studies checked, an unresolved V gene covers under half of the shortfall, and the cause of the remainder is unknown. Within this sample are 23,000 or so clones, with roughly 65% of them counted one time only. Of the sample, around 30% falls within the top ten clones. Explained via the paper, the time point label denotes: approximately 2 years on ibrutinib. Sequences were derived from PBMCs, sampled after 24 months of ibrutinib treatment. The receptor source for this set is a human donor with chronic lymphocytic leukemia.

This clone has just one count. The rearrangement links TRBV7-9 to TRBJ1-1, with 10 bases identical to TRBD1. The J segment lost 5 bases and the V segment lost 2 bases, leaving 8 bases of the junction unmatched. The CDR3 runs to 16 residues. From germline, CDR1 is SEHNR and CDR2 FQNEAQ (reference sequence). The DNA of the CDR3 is TGTGCCAGCAGCTTAAGCCCGGGACAGGGGCTGACTGAAGCTTTCTTT. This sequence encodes CASSLSPGQGLTEAFF.

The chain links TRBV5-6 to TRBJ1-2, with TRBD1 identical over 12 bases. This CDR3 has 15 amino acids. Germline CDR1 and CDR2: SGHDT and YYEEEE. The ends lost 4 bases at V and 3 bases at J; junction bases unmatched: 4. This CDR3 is CASSLGQGAYYGYTF. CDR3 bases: TGTGCCAGCAGCCTGGGACAGGGGGCCTACTATGGCTACACCTTC.

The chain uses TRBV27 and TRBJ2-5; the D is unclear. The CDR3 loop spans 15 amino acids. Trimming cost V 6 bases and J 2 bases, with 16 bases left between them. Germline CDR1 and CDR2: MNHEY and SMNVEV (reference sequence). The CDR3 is CASRPHAGPQETQYF. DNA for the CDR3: TGTGCCAGCAGGCCTCATGCAGGCCCTCAAGAGACCCAGTACTTC.

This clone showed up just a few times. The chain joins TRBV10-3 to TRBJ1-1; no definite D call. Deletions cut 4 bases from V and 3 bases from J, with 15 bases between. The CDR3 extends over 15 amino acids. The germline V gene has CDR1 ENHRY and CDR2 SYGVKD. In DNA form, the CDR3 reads TGTGCCATCAGTGGGGGAGTGAGGGATGACACTGAAGCTTTCTTT. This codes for CAISGGVRDDTEAFF.

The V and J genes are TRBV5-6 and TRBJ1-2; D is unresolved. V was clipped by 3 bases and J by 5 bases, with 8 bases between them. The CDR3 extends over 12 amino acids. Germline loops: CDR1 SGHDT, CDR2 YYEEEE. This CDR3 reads CASSSQRYGYTF. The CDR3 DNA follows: TGTGCCAGCAGCTCCCAGCGGTATGGCTACACCTTC.